This T cell receptor (beta chain) came from a study of control samples from healthy donors and cancer patients. CDR1 and CDR2 from the germline V gene are SGDLS and YYNGEE. There are 16 residues in the CDR3. V was pared by 2 bases and J by 7 bases, with 12 bases of the junction left unmatched. Sequenced by immunoSEQ multiplex PCR; TCRdb stores in-frame clones only, minus some. The table shows about 120,000 clones, with more than 75% occurring only once. J is TRBJ2-1 and V is TRBV9; 7 nucleotides align to TRBD1. This receptor was identified in a man between 18 and 29 years old in good health. Material: blood. DNA for the CDR3: TGTGCCAGCAGCGTGGGCGGTGAGAAGGGGGCAAATGAGCAGTTCTTC. It encodes CASSVGGEKGANEQFF. Using reference TRBV9 and TRBJ2-1 for the parts outside the CDR3, the full variable domain is DSGVTQTPKHLITATGQRVTLRCSPRSGDLSVYWYQQSLDQGLQFLIQYYNGEERAKGNILERFSAQQFPDLHSELNLSSLELGDSALYFCASSVGGEKGANEQFFGPGTRLTVL.